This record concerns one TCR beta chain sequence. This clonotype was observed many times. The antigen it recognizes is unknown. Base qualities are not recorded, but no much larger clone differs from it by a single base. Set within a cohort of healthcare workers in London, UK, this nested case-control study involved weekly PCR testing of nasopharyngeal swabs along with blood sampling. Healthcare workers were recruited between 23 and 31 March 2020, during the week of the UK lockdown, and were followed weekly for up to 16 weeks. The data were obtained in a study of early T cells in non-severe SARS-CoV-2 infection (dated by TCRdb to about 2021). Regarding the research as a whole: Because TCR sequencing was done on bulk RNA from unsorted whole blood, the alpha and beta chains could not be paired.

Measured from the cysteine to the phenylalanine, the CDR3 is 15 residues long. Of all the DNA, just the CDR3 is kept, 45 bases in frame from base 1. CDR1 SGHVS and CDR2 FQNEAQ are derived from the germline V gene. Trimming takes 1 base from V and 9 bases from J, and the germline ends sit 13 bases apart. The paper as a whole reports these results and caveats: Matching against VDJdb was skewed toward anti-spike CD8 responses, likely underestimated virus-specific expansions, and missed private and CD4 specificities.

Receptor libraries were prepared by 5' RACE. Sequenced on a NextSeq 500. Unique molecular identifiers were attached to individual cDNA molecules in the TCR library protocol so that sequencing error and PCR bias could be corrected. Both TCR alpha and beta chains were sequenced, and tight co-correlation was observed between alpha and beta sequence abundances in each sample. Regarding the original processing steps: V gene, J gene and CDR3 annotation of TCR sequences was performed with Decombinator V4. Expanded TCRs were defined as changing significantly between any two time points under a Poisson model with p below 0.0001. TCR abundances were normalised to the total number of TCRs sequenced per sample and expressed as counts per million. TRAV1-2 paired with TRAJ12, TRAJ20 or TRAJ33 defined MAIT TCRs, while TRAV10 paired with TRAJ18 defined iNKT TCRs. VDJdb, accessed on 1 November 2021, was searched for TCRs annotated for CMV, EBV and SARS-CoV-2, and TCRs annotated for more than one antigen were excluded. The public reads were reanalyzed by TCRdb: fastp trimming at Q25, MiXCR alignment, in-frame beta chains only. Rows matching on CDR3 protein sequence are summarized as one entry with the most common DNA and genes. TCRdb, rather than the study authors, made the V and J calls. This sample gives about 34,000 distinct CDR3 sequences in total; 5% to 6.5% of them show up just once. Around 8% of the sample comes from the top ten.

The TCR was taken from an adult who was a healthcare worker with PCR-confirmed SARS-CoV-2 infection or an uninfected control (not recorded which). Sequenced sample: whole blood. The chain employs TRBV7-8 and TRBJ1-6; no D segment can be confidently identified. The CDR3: CASSLEGIEGSPLHF. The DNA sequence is TGTGCCAGCAGCTTAGAAGGGATAGAGGGTTCACCCCTCCACTTT. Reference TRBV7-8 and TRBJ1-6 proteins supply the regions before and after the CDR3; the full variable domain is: GAGVSQSPRYKVAKRGQDVALRCDPISGHVSLFWYQQALGQGPEFLTYFQNEAQLDKSGLPSDRFFAERPEGSVSTLKIQRTQQEDSAVYLCASSLEGIEGSPLHFGNGTRLTVT.